This is a list of T cell receptor beta chains from one sample in a study of shared T cell receptors in the human thymus. Profiled with immunoSEQ multiplex PCR; TCRdb holds only in-frame clones, not every one. The data show just under 550,000 clones, with 75% to 85% seen just once and more than 0.01% held by the top ten. These data were also reused for a study on human thymus T cells.

The sequenced sample consisted of thymocytes. All receptors come from a boy under two years old with a congenital heart defect. The CDR3 runs from the conserved cysteine through the conserved F or W. Each record gives: clone size, D gene, J gene, V gene, CDR3 protein, CDR3 DNA. A D gene is named only where the DNA matches it firmly. Clone size is not always given. Where it is, it says once, few, many or a class for expanded clones.

>NA|NA|TRBJ1-1|TRBV12-5
CASGLYTDNTEAFF
TGTGCTAGTGGTTTGTATACAGACAACACTGAAGCTTTCTTT
>NA|TRBD2|TRBJ2-1|TRBV27
CASSLSAGGPTNEQFF
TGTGCCAGCAGTTTATCGGCGGGAGGGCCCACCAATGAGCAGTTCTTC
>NA|TRBD2|TRBJ2-1|TRBV29-1
CSVVTSGGTNEQFF
TGCAGCGTAGTGACTAGCGGGGGAACCAATGAGCAGTTCTTC
>NA|TRBD1|TRBJ1-1|TRBV7-2
CASSLWDRANTEAFF
TGTGCCAGCAGCTTATGGGACAGGGCCAACACTGAAGCTTTCTTT
>NA|NA|TRBJ1-2|TRBV18
CASSPGQNYGYTF
TGTGCCAGCTCACCTGGACAGAACTATGGCTACACCTTC
>NA|TRBD2|TRBJ2-1|TRBV4-3
CASRKTGLAGNEQFF
TGCGCCAGCAGAAAAACGGGACTAGCGGGTAATGAGCAGTTCTTC
>NA|NA|TRBJ2-7|TRBV7-6
CASSLGHRASSYEQYF
TGTGCCAGCAGCTTAGGTCACAGGGCGTCCTCCTACGAGCAGTACTTC
>once|NA|TRBJ2-4|TRBV7-9
CASSLSGPLAKNIQYF
TGTGCCAGCAGCTTATCAGGGCCGCTAGCCAAAAACATTCAGTACTTC
>NA|TRBD1|TRBJ2-7|TRBV7-2
CASSVEGQGGYEQYF
TGTGCCAGCAGCGTGGAGGGACAGGGAGGCTACGAGCAGTACTTC
>NA|TRBD1|TRBJ2-7|TRBV6-5
CASSFLRGPSYEQYF
TGTGCCAGCAGCTTTCTCAGGGGGCCCTCCTACGAGCAGTACTTC
>NA|NA|TRBJ2-1|TRBV30
CAWSVKGGSYNEQFF
TGTGCCTGGAGTGTAAAAGGGGGCTCCTACAATGAGCAGTTCTTC
>NA|NA|TRBJ2-7|TRBV29-1
CSGAAFFSVEQYF
TGCAGCGGAGCGGCGTTTTTCTCCGTCGAGCAGTACTTC
>NA|TRBD2|TRBJ2-7|TRBV14
CASSPRLAVHEQYF
TGTGCCAGCAGCCCCAGACTAGCTGTCCACGAGCAGTACTTC
>NA|NA|TRBJ2-7|TRBV7-8
CASSPLGVGLREQYF
TGTGCCAGCAGCCCGCTGGGCGTAGGATTACGAGAGCAGTACTTC
>NA|TRBD2|TRBJ2-1|TRBV5-1
CASSFLAGGPNEQFF
TGCGCCAGCAGCTTTCTCGCGGGAGGGCCGAATGAGCAGTTCTTC
>NA|NA|TRBJ2-1|TRBV25-1
CASSGGRGLVGEQFF
TGTGCCAGCAGTGGAGGACGCGGGTTAGTTGGTGAGCAGTTCTTC
>NA|NA|TRBJ2-6|TRBV9
CASSVVTGTGANVLTF
TGTGCCAGCAGCGTAGTAACGGGTACTGGGGCCAACGTCCTGACTTTC
>NA|TRBD1|TRBJ2-7|TRBV14
CASSGRDRGYYEQYF
TGTGCCAGCAGTGGCAGGGACAGGGGCTACTACGAGCAGTACTTC
>once|TRBD1|TRBJ2-2|TRBV5-1
CASSLGRGQGGELFF
TGCGCCAGCAGCTTGGGGAGGGGACAGGGCGGAGAGCTGTTTTTT
>NA|TRBD2|TRBJ2-3|TRBV4-3
CASSQVPSGSTDTQYF
TGCGCCAGCAGCCAAGTACCTAGCGGGAGCACAGATACGCAGTATTTT
>NA|TRBD2|TRBJ2-1|TRBV11-3
CASSWRSGNSYNEQFF
TGTGCCAGCAGCTGGAGGAGCGGGAACTCCTACAATGAGCAGTTCTTC
>NA|TRBD1|TRBJ2-6|TRBV29-1
CSVEGQGTANVLTF
TGCAGCGTTGAAGGACAGGGGACGGCCAACGTCCTGACTTTC
>NA|TRBD2|TRBJ2-1|TRBV25-1
CASSPLTAGGSNEQFF
TGTGCCAGCAGTCCTCTAACGGCGGGCGGGAGCAATGAGCAGTTCTTC
>NA|TRBD2|TRBJ2-7|TRBV5-4
CASSSPSGTSGMVGDEQYF
TGTGCCAGCAGCTCCCCTTCCGGGACTAGCGGGATGGTCGGGGACGAGCAGTACTTC
>NA|NA|TRBJ1-3|TRBV5-6
CASSLDGGQAGNTIYF
TGTGCCAGCAGCTTAGACGGGGGGCAAGCTGGAAACACCATATATTTT
>NA|TRBD2|TRBJ2-3|TRBV6-6
CASSYREGPDTQYF
TGTGCCAGCAGTTACAGGGAGGGGCCAGATACGCAGTATTTT
>NA|NA|TRBJ1-2|TRBV5-6
CASIGQPGGYTF
TGTGCCAGCATCGGACAGCCTGGGGGCTACACCTTC
>few|NA|TRBJ1-5|TRBV6-1
CASSEGDIISNQPQHF
TGTGCCAGCAGTGAAGGGGACATTATTTCCAATCAGCCCCAGCATTTT
>NA|NA|TRBJ2-7|TRBV5-6
CASSTGWNNYEQYF
TGTGCCAGCAGCACCGGGTGGAACAACTACGAGCAGTACTTC
>NA|TRBD2|TRBJ2-1|TRBV4-3
CASSQKGDLAGDSSYNEQFF
TGCGCCAGCAGCCAAAAAGGGGACCTAGCGGGGGATAGCTCCTACAATGAGCAGTTCTTC
>NA|NA|TRBJ1-1|TRBV6-1
CASIPREGVTEAFF
TGTGCCAGCATTCCCAGGGAGGGGGTAACTGAAGCTTTCTTT
>NA|NA|TRBJ2-2|TRBV30
CAWSVRKNTGELFF
TGTGCCTGGAGTGTGCGCAAAAACACCGGGGAGCTGTTTTTT
>NA|TRBD2|TRBJ2-5|TRBV7-8
CASSSIDKREEGQYF
TGTGCCAGCAGCTCCATCGACAAGCGGGAGGAAGGCCAGTACTTC
>NA|NA|TRBJ2-2|TRBV27
CASSLWTATGELFF
TGTGCCAGCAGTTTATGGACAGCCACCGGGGAGCTGTTTTTT
>few|NA|TRBJ1-1|TRBV29-1
CSVDEDTEAFF
TGCAGCGTTGATGAGGACACTGAAGCTTTCTTT
>NA|TRBD1|TRBJ1-1|TRBV30
CAWRVRRTGGTEAFF
TGTGCCTGGAGGGTCCGGAGGACAGGGGGCACTGAAGCTTTCTTT
>NA|NA|TRBJ2-7|TRBV5-6
CASSLLDTSGDSYEQYF
TGTGCCAGCAGCCTTCTAGACACGTCCGGGGATTCCTACGAGCAGTACTTC
>NA|NA|TRBJ2-7|TRBV27
CASSYLPGNAGLYEQYF
TGTGCCAGCAGTTACCTCCCCGGGAATGCTGGCCTCTACGAGCAGTACTTC
>NA|TRBD2|TRBJ2-1|TRBV29-1
CSVEAGGRVHFEQFF
TGCAGCGTTGAAGCGGGCGGGAGGGTACATTTCGAGCAGTTCTTC
>NA|TRBD2|TRBJ2-7|TRBV6-5
CASSPPSGSHEQYF
TGTGCCAGCAGTCCGCCTAGCGGGAGCCACGAGCAGTACTTC
>NA|TRBD2|TRBJ2-7|TRBV4-2
CASSQDGTSGSRYEQYF
TGTGCCAGCAGCCAAGATGGGACTAGCGGGAGTAGGTACGAGCAGTACTTC
>NA|TRBD1|TRBJ2-3|TRBV7-8
CASSPSRDRSHTQYF
TGTGCCAGCAGCCCCAGCCGGGACAGGAGCCATACGCAGTATTTT
>NA|TRBD1|TRBJ2-7|TRBV27
CASSQTPPRDRGSEQYF
TGTGCCAGCAGTCAAACCCCCCCACGGGACAGGGGGTCCGAGCAGTACTTC
>NA|NA|TRBJ1-1|TRBV30
CAWSARGLNTEAFF
TGTGCCTGGAGTGCCAGGGGACTGAACACTGAAGCTTTCTTT
>NA|TRBD1|TRBJ2-6|TRBV5-4
CASSRGDRGAPPGANVLTF
TGTGCCAGCAGCCGGGGGGACAGGGGGGCTCCACCCGGGGCCAACGTCCTGACTTTC
>NA|TRBD1|TRBJ2-3|TRBV15
CATNRGQITDTQYF
TGTGCCACGAACAGGGGACAGATCACAGATACGCAGTATTTT
>few|NA|TRBJ2-1|TRBV4-1
CASSQDRSERAYNEQFF
TGCGCCAGCAGCCAAGATCGGTCGGAGCGGGCCTACAATGAGCAGTTCTTC
>NA|TRBD1|TRBJ2-4|TRBV14
CASSQEGQGAKNIQYF
TGTGCCAGCAGCCAAGAGGGACAGGGGGCCAAAAACATTCAGTACTTC
>NA|TRBD2|TRBJ2-7|TRBV7-3
CASSGRQRDSYEQYF
TGTGCCAGCAGCGGACGCCAGCGGGACTCCTACGAGCAGTACTTC
>few|NA|TRBJ2-5|TRBV7-6
CASSGRTDQETQYF
TGTGCCAGCAGCGGCCGGACAGATCAAGAGACCCAGTACTTC